This T cell receptor (beta chain) originates from a study of CD8+CD57+ T cells in acquired aplastic anemia. Study details: About 3 ug was the average amount of DNA from sorted CD4+ and CD8+ cells. Healthy-donor CD4+ cells averaged about 11 million reads.

According to the study, genomic DNA was the template for TCR beta VDJ and CDR3 profiling. TCRdb processed the reads anew with MiXCR; each CDR3 protein has one entry. This table has fewer than 200,000 distinct CDR3 sequences, 55% to 80% appearing once. Germline V lookup: CDR1 SQVTM, CDR2 ANQGSEA. This CDR3 spans 13 amino acids. The V end lost 4 bases, the J end lost 5 bases, and 14 bases lay between the germline ends. Study findings and constraints: Researchers report that around 31 CD8+ CDR3 sequences appeared in both patients and controls. CD8+ Simpson's diversity in patients was not significantly different from that in controls.

With regard to this clonotype: Its antigen is unknown.

The receptor was isolated from a human donor in good health. The J gene is TRBJ2-5, the V gene TRBV29-1; TRBD1 might be the D (5 bases). The sample consisted of sorted CD4+, CD8+, or CD8+CD57+ T cells (not recorded which) from PBMCs. Here the CDR3 reads CSVVGRALETQYF. The CDR3 bases are TGCAGCGTTGTGGGCAGGGCGCTTGAGACCCAGTACTTC. The complete variable domain, with remaining parts taken from reference TRBV29-1 and TRBJ2-5, reads SAVISQKPSRDICQRGTSLTIQCQVDSQVTMMFWYRQQPGQSLTLIATANQGSEATYESGFVIDKFPISRPNLTFSTLTVSNMSPEDSSIYLCSVVGRALETQYFGPGTRLLVL.